The 24 T cell receptor beta chains below come from one sample, sequenced in a study of blood T cell repertoires in COVID-19. Measured with immunoSEQ multiplex PCR; TCRdb has only the in-frame clones, and not every one. The sample lists more than 95,000 clones; 65% to 85% were seen once. The sequencing input was peripheral blood. Receptor source: a man under 40 with COVID-19, enrolled during active disease.

The rearrangement uses TRBV5-1 and TRBJ1-6; 8 bases agree with TRBD1. The CDR3 contains 14 residues. The J segment lost 9 bases and the V segment lost 3 bases, leaving 5 bases of the junction unmatched. Looked up from germline, CDR1 is SGHRS and CDR2 is YFSETQ. The CDR3 DNA follows: TGCGCCAGCAGCTCGACAGGGGAAGGTTCACCCCTCCACTTT. Translation gives CASSSTGEGSPLHF.

The chain carries TRBV30 and TRBJ1-5; TRBD1 might be the D (6 bases). The germline V and J ends were trimmed by 3 bases and 9 bases, with 15 bases remaining between them. CDR1 is GTSNPN and CDR2 is SVGIG in the germline V gene (reference sequence). This CDR3 spans 13 amino acids. The CDR3 nucleotides read TGTGCCTGGAGACAGGGTGCAGTGGGGCCCCAGCATTTT. Residues: CAWRQGAVGPQHF.

V usage is TRBV6-4 and J usage is TRBJ1-6; 12 nucleotides match TRBD1. There are 15 residues in the CDR3. Germline values: CDR1 MRHNA, CDR2 SNTAGT. V lost 3 bases, J lost 10 bases, and 4 bases stayed unmatched. The CDR3 DNA sequence: TGTGCCAGCAGTGAGGGGACAGGGGGCAGATCACCCCTCCACTTT. This translates into CASSEGTGGRSPLHF.

CDR3 amino acids: CASRPVRLQGTHGYTF. CDR3 DNA: TGTGCCAGCAGACCAGTGCGGTTACAGGGCACACATGGCTACACCTTC. This chain joins TRBV9 and TRBJ1-2; weak D call: TRBD1 (6 bases). The V end was cut by 5 bases, the J end by 6 bases, with 23 bases between. Germline V gives CDR1 SGDLS, CDR2 YYNGEE. The CDR3 runs 16 residues.

V and J are TRBV27 and TRBJ1-6; D might be TRBD1 (6 bases). V lost 2 bases, J lost 6 bases, and 11 bases lay in between. This CDR3 is 15 amino acids long. Germline V lookup: CDR1 MNHEY, CDR2 SMNVEV (reference sequence). The CDR3 sequence: CASSLLSGVNSPLHF. The DNA of the CDR3 is TGTGCCAGCAGTTTACTTTCAGGGGTTAATTCACCCCTCCACTTT.

The V gene is TRBV15, the J gene TRBJ2-7; weak D call: TRBD2 (6 bases). CDR3 size: 15 residues. Germline CDR1 reads LNHNV; CDR2 reads YYDKDF (reference sequence). The V and J ends lost 0 bases and 0 bases respectively, with 9 bases between them. CDR3 nucleotides: TGTGCCACCAGCAGAGAGGGCGGGAACTCCTACGAGCAGTACTTC. Amino acid sequence: CATSREGGNSYEQYF.

A single count supports this clone. The chain joins TRBV15 to TRBJ1-4, with D unresolved. CDR1 LNHNV and CDR2 YYDKDF come from the germline V gene (reference sequence). Trimming removed 3 bases from V and 4 bases from J, with 12 bases in between. CDR3 length: 15 residues. For the CDR3, the DNA is TGTGCCACCAGCAGCCACAGAGGACTTAATGAAAAACTGTTTTTT. Protein: CATSSHRGLNEKLFF.

The chain has TRBV7-9 and TRBJ1-2; unclear D gene. CDR1 SEHNR and CDR2 FQNEAQ come from the germline V gene (reference sequence). The V end lost 3 bases, the J end lost 8 bases, and 16 bases lay between the germline ends. The CDR3 is 14 amino acids. CDR3 sequence: CASSFEGGVGGYTF. For the CDR3, the DNA is TGTGCCAGCAGCTTTGAGGGCGGAGTGGGAGGCTACACCTTC.

The rearrangement uses TRBV2 and TRBJ2-1; 12 bases fit TRBD2. Germline assignment: CDR1 SNHLY and CDR2 FYNNEI. The CDR3 has 15 amino acids. With V trimmed by 3 bases and J by 9 bases, 6 bases remained unmatched. The CDR3 sequence: CASSDILAGGVEQFF. DNA of the CDR3: TGTGCCAGCAGTGATATCCTAGCGGGAGGGGTTGAGCAGTTCTTC. Full variable domain (missing parts from reference TRBV2 and TRBJ2-1): EPEVTQTPSHQVTQMGQEVILRCVPISNHLYFYWYRQILGQKVEFLVSFYNNEISEKSEIFDDQFSVERPDGSNFTLKIRSTKLEDSAMYFCASSDILAGGVEQFFGPGTRLTVL.

J is TRBJ1-1 and V is TRBV21-1; the listed D gene, TRBD1, was not tested against the DNA. TRBV21-1 is flagged as a pseudogene. The CDR3 totals 17 residues. The CDR3 region is CASSKEVGQGLNTEAFF. The CDR3 DNA is TGTGCCAGCAGCAAAGAGGTGGGACAGGGGCTGAACACTGAAGCTTTCTTT.

The chain links TRBV6-5 to TRBJ1-6; TRBD1 is a possible D gene (5 bases). The CDR3 covers 14 residues. V lost 8 bases and J 5 bases, leaving 13 bases between the germline ends. CDR1 and CDR2 from the germline V gene are MNHEY and SVGAGI. CDR3 loop: CASGTDSNNSPLHF. The CDR3 DNA reads TGTGCCAGCGGAACAGACAGCAATAATTCACCCCTCCACTTT.

The chain carries TRBV5-4 and TRBJ1-1; no clear D gene. The ends were cut back, 0 bases at V and 3 bases at J, with 9 bases in the middle. Germline-derived CDR1 and CDR2 are SGHNT and YYREEE (reference sequence). The CDR3 is made up of 14 amino acids. The DNA of the CDR3 is TGTGCCAGCAGCTTGGATAACCGGGACACTGAAGCTTTCTTT. It codes for CASSLDNRDTEAFF.

The chain links TRBV2 to TRBJ1-5; unclear D gene. This CDR3 comprises 19 residues. The V end lost 0 bases, the J end lost 0 bases, and 18 bases lay between the germline ends. The germline V gene has CDR1 SNHLY and CDR2 FYNNEI. In nucleotides, the CDR3 is TGTGCCAGCAGTGAAGCGCTTAACACGCCGTACCTTAGCAATCAGCCCCAGCATTTT. It encodes CASSEALNTPYLSNQPQHF.

This clone was observed a single time. The chain joins TRBV14 to TRBJ2-7, with D perhaps matching TRBD2 (6 bases). Trimming pared 1 base from V and 7 bases from J, leaving 17 bases between. The CDR3 totals 15 residues. Germline loops: CDR1 SGHDN, CDR2 FVKESK. The CDR3 loop is CASSQGEVGRREQYF. In DNA, the CDR3 is TGTGCCAGCAGCCAAGGGGAGGTCGGCCGTCGGGAGCAGTACTTC. Drawing the rest from reference TRBV14 and TRBJ2-7, the complete variable domain is EAGVTQFPSHSVIEKGQTVTLRCDPISGHDNLYWYRRVMGKEIKFLLHFVKESKQDESGMPNNRFLAERTGGTYSTLKVQPAELEDSGVYFCASSQGEVGRREQYFGPGTRLTVT.

This clone was observed a few times. The chain combines TRBV28 with TRBJ2-7, with 9 bases aligning to TRBD1. The CDR3 covers 14 residues. From germline, CDR1 is MDHEN and CDR2 SYDVKM. V gave up 7 bases and J gave up 5 bases; unmatched junction bases: 9. This chain's CDR3 is CASKEPGTGNEQYF. In DNA, the CDR3 is TGTGCCAGCAAGGAACCCGGGACAGGGAACGAGCAGTACTTC.

V and J are TRBV19 and TRBJ1-5, with 9 positions matching TRBD1. The CDR3 length is 15 residues. Germline CDR1 reads LNHDA; CDR2 reads SQIVND (reference sequence). J lost 4 bases, V lost 4 bases, and 5 bases had no gene match. This chain's CDR3 is CASSRGTGRNQPQHF. For the CDR3, the DNA is TGTGCCAGTAGTAGGGGGACAGGGAGGAATCAGCCCCAGCATTTT.

V is TRBV7-2 and J is TRBJ2-7; 7 bases agree with TRBD2. V shed 6 bases and J 7 bases; nucleotides not matched to a gene: 12. Germline V gene data show CDR1 as SGHTA and CDR2 as FQGNSA. This CDR3 has 14 amino acids. The CDR3 region has the DNA TGTGCCAGCAGTTTTTGGGTTGGGGAGGGGGAGCAGTACTTC. Amino acids: CASSFWVGEGEQYF.

J is TRBJ1-2 and V is TRBV2; D is perhaps TRBD1 (6 bases). There are 12 residues in the CDR3. V lost 8 bases and J lost 6, with 13 bases in between. Germline V gene data show CDR1 as SNHLY and CDR2 as FYNNEI. Here the CDR3 reads CASARTEDGYTF. The DNA for the CDR3 is TGTGCCAGCGCCCGGACAGAGGATGGCTACACCTTC.

The V and J genes are TRBV6-1 and TRBJ1-5; possibly TRBD1 for D (5 bases). There are 14 residues in the CDR3. V was clipped by 3 bases and J by 6 bases, with 12 bases between them. Germline V gene sequence: CDR1 MNHNS, CDR2 SASEGT. CDR3 sequence reads: CASSDPTVSQPQHF. The CDR3 nucleotides read TGTGCCAGCAGTGACCCGACAGTTAGTCAGCCCCAGCATTTT.

This chain joins TRBV7-2 and TRBJ1-6; D not resolved. The germline V gene encodes CDR1 SGHTA and CDR2 FQGNSA. Trimming took 5 bases from V and 0 from J, leaving 8 bases between them. The CDR3 length is 15 residues. CDR3 in amino acids: CASSEQSSYNSPLHF. CDR3 DNA: TGTGCCAGCAGCGAACAGAGCTCCTATAATTCACCCCTCCACTTT.

This chain connects TRBV6-1 to TRBJ2-7, with D possibly TRBD2 on 6 matching bases. The CDR3 loop spans 14 amino acids. The V end was cut by 1 base, the J end by 0 bases, with 7 bases between. Germline V gene sequence: CDR1 MNHNS, CDR2 SASEGT. CDR3 DNA: TGTGCCAGCAGTGAAGTGCGGGACTCCTACGAGCAGTACTTC. This codes for CASSEVRDSYEQYF.

This chain links TRBV5-4 with TRBJ1-4; TRBD1 aligns across 11 bases. The CDR3 runs 16 residues. The V segment lost 4 bases and the J segment 0 bases; nucleotides outside the gene matches: 2. Looked up from germline, CDR1 is SGHNT and CDR2 is YYREEE (reference sequence). DNA of the CDR3: TGTGCCAGCAGCCTGGACAGGGGGCCAACTAATGAAAAACTGTTTTTT. As protein: CASSLDRGPTNEKLFF.

V gene TRBV28 combines with J gene TRBJ1-4; TRBD1 matches 8 bases. Germline V gene data show CDR1 as MDHEN and CDR2 as SYDVKM. The trim removed 6 bases at V and 14 bases at J, leaving 17 bases unmatched. There are 15 residues in the CDR3. CDR3 region: CASRDPFEQGAGLFF. The CDR3 nucleotides are TGTGCCAGCAGGGACCCCTTCGAGCAGGGGGCAGGTCTGTTTTTT.

This clone has a single count. This chain uses TRBV5-4 with TRBJ2-5; D is possibly TRBD1 (5 bases). Germline V lookup: CDR1 SGHNT, CDR2 YYREEE (reference sequence). The CDR3 is 15 amino acids. The V end lost 2 bases, the J end lost 5 bases, and 16 bases lay between the germline ends. The CDR3 spells CASSLGAGLVETQYF. The DNA of the CDR3 is TGTGCCAGCAGCTTAGGGGCAGGGCTGGTCGAGACCCAGTACTTC.